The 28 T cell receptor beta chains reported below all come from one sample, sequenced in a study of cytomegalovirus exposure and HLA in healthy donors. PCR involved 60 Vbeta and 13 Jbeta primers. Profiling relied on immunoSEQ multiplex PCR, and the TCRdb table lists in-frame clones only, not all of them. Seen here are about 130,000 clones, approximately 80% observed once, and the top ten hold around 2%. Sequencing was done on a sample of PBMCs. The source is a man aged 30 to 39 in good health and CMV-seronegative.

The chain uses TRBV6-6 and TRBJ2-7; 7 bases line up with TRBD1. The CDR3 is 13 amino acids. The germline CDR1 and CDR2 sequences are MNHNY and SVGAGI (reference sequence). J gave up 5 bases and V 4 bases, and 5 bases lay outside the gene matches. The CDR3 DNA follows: TGTGCCAGCAGTTCGGACAGGTATCACGAGCAGTACTTC. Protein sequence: CASSSDRYHEQYF.

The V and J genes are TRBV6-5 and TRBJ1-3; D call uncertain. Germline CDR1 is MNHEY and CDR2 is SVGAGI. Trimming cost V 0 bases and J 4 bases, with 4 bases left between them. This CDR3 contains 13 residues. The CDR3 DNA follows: TGTGCCAGCAGTTACTCGTCGGGAAACACCATATATTTT. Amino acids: CASSYSSGNTIYF.

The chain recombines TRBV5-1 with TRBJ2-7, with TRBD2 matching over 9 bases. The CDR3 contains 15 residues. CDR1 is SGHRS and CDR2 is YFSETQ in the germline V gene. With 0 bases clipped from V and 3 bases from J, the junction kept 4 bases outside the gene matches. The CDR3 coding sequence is TGCGCCAGCAGCTTGGGTAGCGGGAGTGTCTACGAGCAGTACTTC. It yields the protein CASSLGSGSVYEQYF. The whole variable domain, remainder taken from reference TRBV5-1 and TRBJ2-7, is KAGVTQTPRYLIKTRGQQVTLSCSPISGHRSVSWYQQTPGQGLQFLFEYFSETQRNKGNFPGRFSGRQFSNSRSEMNVSTLELGDSALYLCASSLGSGSVYEQYFGPGTRLTVT.

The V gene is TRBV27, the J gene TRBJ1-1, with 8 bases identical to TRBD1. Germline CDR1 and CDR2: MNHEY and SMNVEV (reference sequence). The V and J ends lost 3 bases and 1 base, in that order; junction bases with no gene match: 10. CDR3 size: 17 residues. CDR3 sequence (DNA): TGTGCCAGCAGTTTTGGCCCCCCCGACAGGGGGAACACTGAAGCTTTCTTT. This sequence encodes CASSFGPPDRGNTEAFF.

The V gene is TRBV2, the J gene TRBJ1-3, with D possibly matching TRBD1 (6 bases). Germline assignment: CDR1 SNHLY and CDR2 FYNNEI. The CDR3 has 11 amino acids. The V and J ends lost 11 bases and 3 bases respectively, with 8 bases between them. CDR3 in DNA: TGTGCCCCAGGGGATGGAAACACCATATATTTT. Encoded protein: CAPGDGNTIYF. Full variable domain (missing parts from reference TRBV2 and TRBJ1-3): EPEVTQTPSHQVTQMGQEVILRCVPISNHLYFYWYRQILGQKVEFLVSFYNNEISEKSEIFDDQFSVERPDGSNFTLKIRSTKLEDSAMYFCAPGDGNTIYFGEGSWLTVV.

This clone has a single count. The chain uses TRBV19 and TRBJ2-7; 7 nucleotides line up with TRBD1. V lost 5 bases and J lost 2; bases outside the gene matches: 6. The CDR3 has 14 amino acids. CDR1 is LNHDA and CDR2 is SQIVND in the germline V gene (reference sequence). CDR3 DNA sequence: TGTGCCAGTAGTCAAACAGGGGATACCTACGAGCAGTACTTC. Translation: CASSQTGDTYEQYF.

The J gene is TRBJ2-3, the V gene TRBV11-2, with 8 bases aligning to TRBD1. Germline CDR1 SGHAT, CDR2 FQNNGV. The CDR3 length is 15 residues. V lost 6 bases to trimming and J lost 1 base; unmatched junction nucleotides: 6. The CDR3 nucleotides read TGTGCCAGCAGGAGAACGACAGGGGGCACAGATACGCAGTATTTT. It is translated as CASRRTTGGTDTQYF. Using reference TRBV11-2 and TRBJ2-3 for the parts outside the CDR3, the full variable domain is EAGVAQSPRYKIIEKRQSVAFWCNPISGHATLYWYQQILGQGPKLLIQFQNNGVVDDSQLPKDRFSAERLKGVDSTLKIQPAKLEDSAVYLCASRRTTGGTDTQYFGPGTRLTVL.

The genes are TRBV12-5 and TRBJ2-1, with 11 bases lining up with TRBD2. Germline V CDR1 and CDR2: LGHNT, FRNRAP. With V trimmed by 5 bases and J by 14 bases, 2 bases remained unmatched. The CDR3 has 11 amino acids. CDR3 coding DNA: TGTGCTAGTGGTCAGGGACTAGCGGAGTTCTTC. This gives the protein CASGQGLAEFF.

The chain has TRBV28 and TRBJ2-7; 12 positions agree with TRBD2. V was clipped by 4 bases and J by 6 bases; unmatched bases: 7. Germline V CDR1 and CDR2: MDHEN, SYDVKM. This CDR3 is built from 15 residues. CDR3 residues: CASSSRLAGDREQYF. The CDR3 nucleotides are TGTGCCAGCAGTTCGAGACTAGCGGGAGATCGCGAGCAGTACTTC.

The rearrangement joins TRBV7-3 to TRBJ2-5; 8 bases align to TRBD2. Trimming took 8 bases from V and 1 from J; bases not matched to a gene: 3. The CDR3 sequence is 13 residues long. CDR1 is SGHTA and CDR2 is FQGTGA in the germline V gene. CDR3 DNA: TGTGCCAGCGCTAGCGGGCTCCAAGAGACCCAGTACTTC. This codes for CASASGLQETQYF.

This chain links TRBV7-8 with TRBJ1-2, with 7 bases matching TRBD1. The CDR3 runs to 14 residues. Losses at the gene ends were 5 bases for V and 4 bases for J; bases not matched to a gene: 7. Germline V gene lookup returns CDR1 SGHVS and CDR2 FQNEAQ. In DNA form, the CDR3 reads TGTGCCAGCAGCGCCTCGGGACAGCTCTATGGCTACACCTTC. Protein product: CASSASGQLYGYTF.

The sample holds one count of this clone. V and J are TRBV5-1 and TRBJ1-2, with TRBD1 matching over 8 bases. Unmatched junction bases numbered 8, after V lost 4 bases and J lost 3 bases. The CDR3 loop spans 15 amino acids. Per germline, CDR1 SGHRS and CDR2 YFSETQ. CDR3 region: CASSVTGGADYGYTF. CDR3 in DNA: TGCGCCAGCAGCGTTACAGGGGGGGCCGACTATGGCTACACCTTC.

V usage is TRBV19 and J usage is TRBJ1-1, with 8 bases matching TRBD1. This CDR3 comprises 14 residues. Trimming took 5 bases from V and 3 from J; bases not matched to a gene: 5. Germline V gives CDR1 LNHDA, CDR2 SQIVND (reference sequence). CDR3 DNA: TGTGCCAGTAGTGAACAGGGGGGCTACACTGAAGCTTTCTTT. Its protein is CASSEQGGYTEAFF. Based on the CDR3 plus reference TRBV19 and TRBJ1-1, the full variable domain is DGGITQSPKYLFRKEGQNVTLSCEQNLNHDAMYWYRQDPGQGLRLIYYSQIVNDFQKGDIAEGYSVSREKKESFPLTVTSAQKNPTAFYLCASSEQGGYTEAFFGQGTRLTVV.

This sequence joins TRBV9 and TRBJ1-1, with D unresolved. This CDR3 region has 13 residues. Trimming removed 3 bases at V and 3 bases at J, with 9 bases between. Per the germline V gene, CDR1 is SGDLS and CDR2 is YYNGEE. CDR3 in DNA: TGTGCCAGCAGCGCCCAAGAGTACACTGAAGCTTTCTTT. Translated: CASSAQEYTEAFF.

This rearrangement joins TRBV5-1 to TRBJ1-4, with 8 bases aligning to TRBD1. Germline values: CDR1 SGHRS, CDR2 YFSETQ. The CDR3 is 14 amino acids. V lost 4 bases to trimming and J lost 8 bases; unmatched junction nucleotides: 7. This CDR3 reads CASSPQGASEKLFF. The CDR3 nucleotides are TGCGCCAGCAGCCCCCAGGGGGCAAGCGAAAAACTGTTTTTT.

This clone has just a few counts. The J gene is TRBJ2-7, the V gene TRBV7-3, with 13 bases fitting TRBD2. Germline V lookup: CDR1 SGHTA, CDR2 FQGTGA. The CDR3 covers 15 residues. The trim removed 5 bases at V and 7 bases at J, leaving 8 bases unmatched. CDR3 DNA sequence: TGTGCCAGCAGCCTCGGACTAGCGGGAGCCGGGGAGCAGTACTTC. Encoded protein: CASSLGLAGAGEQYF.

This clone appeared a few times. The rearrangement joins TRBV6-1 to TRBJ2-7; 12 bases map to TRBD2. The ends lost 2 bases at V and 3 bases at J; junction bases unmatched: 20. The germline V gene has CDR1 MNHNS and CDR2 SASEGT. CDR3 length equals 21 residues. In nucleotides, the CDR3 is TGTGCCAGCAGTGAACCTTCACTAGCGGGAGGACCCCGGAACGTTCTCTACGAGCAGTACTTC. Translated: CASSEPSLAGGPRNVLYEQYF.

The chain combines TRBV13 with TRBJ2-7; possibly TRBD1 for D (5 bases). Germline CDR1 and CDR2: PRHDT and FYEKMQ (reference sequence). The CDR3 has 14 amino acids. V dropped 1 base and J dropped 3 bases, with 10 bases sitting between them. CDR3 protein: CASSLVDKNYEQYF. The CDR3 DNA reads TGTGCCAGCAGCTTAGTGGACAAAAACTACGAGCAGTACTTC.

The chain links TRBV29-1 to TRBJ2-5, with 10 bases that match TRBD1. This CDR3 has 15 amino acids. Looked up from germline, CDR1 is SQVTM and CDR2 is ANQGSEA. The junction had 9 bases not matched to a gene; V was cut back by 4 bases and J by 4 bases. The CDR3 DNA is TGCAGCGTTGGAGCCCCGGGACAGGGGTCAGAGACCCAGTACTTC. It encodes CSVGAPGQGSETQYF.

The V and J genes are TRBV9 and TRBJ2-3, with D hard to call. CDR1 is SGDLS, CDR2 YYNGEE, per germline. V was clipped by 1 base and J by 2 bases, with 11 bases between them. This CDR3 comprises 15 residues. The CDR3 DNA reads TGTGCCAGCAGCGTACTGGCCCTCTCCACAGATACGCAGTATTTT. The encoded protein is CASSVLALSTDTQYF.

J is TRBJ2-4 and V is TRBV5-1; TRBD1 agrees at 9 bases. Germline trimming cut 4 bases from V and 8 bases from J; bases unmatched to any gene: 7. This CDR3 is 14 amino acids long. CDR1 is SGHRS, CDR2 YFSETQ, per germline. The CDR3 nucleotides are TGCGCCAGCAGCCTGAAGACAGGGGGAGACATTCAGTACTTC. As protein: CASSLKTGGDIQYF.

The CDR3 nucleotides read TGTGCCGAAGCAGATATAGCCAGGGAAAGGCACAATGAGCAGTTCTTC. As protein: CAEADIARERHNEQFF. The gene calls are TRBV28 and TRBJ2-1; a weak D match, TRBD1 (5 bases). V was cut by 11 bases and J by 5 bases, with 25 bases left in between. Germline values: CDR1 MDHEN, CDR2 SYDVKM. This CDR3 spans 16 amino acids.

The DNA for the CDR3 is TGCAGCGTTGAGCGACTAGCGGAAAATTCCTACGAGCAGTACTTC. This sequence encodes CSVERLAENSYEQYF. The chain links TRBV29-1 to TRBJ2-7; 9 bases are shared with TRBD2. Germline V gene lookup returns CDR1 SQVTM and CDR2 ANQGSEA. Trimming cost V 3 bases and J 1 base; bases outside gene matches: 7. There are 15 residues in the CDR3.

This chain's CDR3 is CASSSSGWRAFF. The CDR3 DNA follows: TGTGCCAGCAGCTCCTCAGGGTGGCGGGCTTTCTTT. The V call is TRBV6-5, the J call TRBJ1-1; a possible D gene is TRBD1 (5 bases). Germline assignment: CDR1 MNHEY and CDR2 SVGAGI. The CDR3 contains 12 residues. The V end lost 6 bases, the J end lost 11 bases, and 16 bases lay between the germline ends.

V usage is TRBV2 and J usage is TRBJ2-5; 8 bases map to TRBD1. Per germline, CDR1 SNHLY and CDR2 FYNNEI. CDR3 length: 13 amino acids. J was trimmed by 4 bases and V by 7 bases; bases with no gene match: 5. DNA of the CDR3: TGTGCCAGCACGAATGGACAGGGAGAGACCCAGTACTTC. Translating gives CASTNGQGETQYF.

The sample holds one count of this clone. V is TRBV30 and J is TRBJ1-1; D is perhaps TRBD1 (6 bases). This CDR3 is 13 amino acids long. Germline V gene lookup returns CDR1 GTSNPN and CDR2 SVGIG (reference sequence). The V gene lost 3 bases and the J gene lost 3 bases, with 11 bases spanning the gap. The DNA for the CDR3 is TGTGCCTGGAGCGGACAGTTTTACACTGAAGCTTTCTTT. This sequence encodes CAWSGQFYTEAFF.

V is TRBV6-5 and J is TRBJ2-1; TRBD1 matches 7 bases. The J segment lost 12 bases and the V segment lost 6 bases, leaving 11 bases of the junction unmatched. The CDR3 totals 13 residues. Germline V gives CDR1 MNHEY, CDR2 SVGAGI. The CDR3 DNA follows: TGTGCCAGCAGCCACGGAAGGGGGCAAGGGCAGTTCTTC. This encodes CASSHGRGQGQFF.

CDR3 coding DNA: TGTGCCAGCAGTATGGAACCCAGGGGGCACGGCTACACCTTC. Its protein product is CASSMEPRGHGYTF. The chain has TRBV27 and TRBJ1-2; TRBD1 matches at 8 bases. This CDR3 is 14 amino acids long. Germline loops: CDR1 MNHEY, CDR2 SMNVEV (reference sequence). V shed 5 bases, J shed 8 bases, and the junction held 10 bases outside the gene matches.